The 20 T cell receptor beta chains reported below all come from one sample, sequenced in a study of Ad26.COV2.S vaccination and SARS-CoV-2 variants. Treatment indicated: around 19 received Ad26.COV2.S at low or high dose, single or two shots; about 5 received placebo; per-sample allocation not given. Sampling happened 63 days after the first vaccine or placebo injection. Repertoires were generated with immunoSEQ multiplex PCR, while TCRdb's copy carries only in-frame clones and drops some. The table has over 450,000 clones, 89% seen once. The sample was peripheral blood, taken in a trial of Ad26.COV2.S vaccine versus placebo. All receptors come from a person between 18 and 65 years old who received the Ad26.COV2.S COVID-19 vaccine or a placebo.

This rearrangement joins TRBV19 to TRBJ2-4; D call uncertain. Germline V CDR1 and CDR2: LNHDA, SQIVND (reference sequence). V dropped 5 bases and J dropped 1 base, with 6 bases sitting between them. CDR3 length: 13 residues. CDR3: CASSPVAKNIQYF. CDR3 nucleotide sequence: TGTGCCAGTAGTCCCGTGGCCAAAAACATTCAGTACTTC.

The J gene is TRBJ1-2, the V gene TRBV7-9, with 9 positions matching TRBD1. The CDR3 has 19 amino acids. Germline V CDR1 and CDR2: SEHNR, FQNEAQ (reference sequence). Trimming cost V 4 bases and J 4 bases; bases outside gene matches: 19. CDR3 sequence reads: CASSSPRDRGNPATYGYTF. For the CDR3, the DNA is TGTGCCAGCAGCTCGCCACGTGACAGGGGGAATCCGGCAACCTATGGCTACACCTTC.

This clone was found a few times. This chain links TRBV6-1 with TRBJ1-2; D is possibly TRBD1 (5 bases). The CDR3 loop spans 14 amino acids. Trimming cost V 0 bases and J 4 bases, with 9 bases left between them. Germline V gene data show CDR1 as MNHNS and CDR2 as SASEGT. The chain's CDR3 is CASSEALQVYGYTF. CDR3 bases: TGTGCCAGCAGTGAAGCGCTACAGGTCTATGGCTACACCTTC.

In this sample, this clone turned up once. The DNA of the CDR3 is TGTGCCAGCAGCCGGAGCCTAGGCAAAAACATTCAGTACTTC. Translated: CASSRSLGKNIQYF. V usage is TRBV6-5 and J usage is TRBJ2-4; D call uncertain. Trimming removed 6 bases at V and 3 bases at J, with 12 bases between. CDR1 is MNHEY and CDR2 is SVGAGI in the germline V gene. The CDR3 extends over 14 amino acids.

The chain links TRBV29-1 to TRBJ1-2; D gene ambiguous. The CDR3 runs to 13 residues. V was trimmed by 5 bases and J by 1 base, leaving 11 bases between them. CDR1 and CDR2 from the germline V gene are SQVTM and ANQGSEA. Here the CDR3 reads CSVFSAINYGYTF. The DNA for the CDR3 is TGCAGCGTTTTTAGCGCTATTAACTATGGCTACACCTTC.

The chain combines TRBV7-9 with TRBJ1-1; TRBD1 matches 7 bases. The junction had 1 base not matched to a gene; V was cut back by 7 bases and J by 5 bases. In germline, CDR1 is SEHNR, CDR2 FQNEAQ (reference sequence). This CDR3 is 11 amino acids long. The CDR3 DNA follows: TGTGCCAGCACAGGGGGGACTGAAGCTTTCTTT. Protein: CASTGGTEAFF.

This clone was detected only a few times. The chain employs TRBV10-3 and TRBJ2-7; possible D gene TRBD2, 5 bases. This CDR3 comprises 16 residues. The V and J ends lost 5 bases and 0 bases respectively, with 17 bases between them. CDR1 and CDR2 from the germline V gene are ENHRY and SYGVKD. In nucleotides, the CDR3 is TGTGCCATCAGTTCGGGTACGCGGGCCACCTCCTACGAGCAGTACTTC. This codes for CAISSGTRATSYEQYF.

The chain employs TRBV7-2 and TRBJ1-6; D remains unclear. The V gene lost 2 bases and the J gene lost 5 bases, with 10 bases spanning the gap. This CDR3 is built from 15 residues. CDR1 SGHTA and CDR2 FQGNSA come from the germline V gene. The CDR3 DNA follows: TGTGCCAGCAGCTTAAACCGGGGAGATAATTCACCCCTCCACTTT. As protein: CASSLNRGDNSPLHF.

The rearrangement uses TRBV4-3 and TRBJ1-4; the D is unclear. The V and J ends lost 2 bases and 4 bases respectively, with 14 bases between them. The CDR3 contains 16 residues. Germline V gene lookup returns CDR1 LGHNA and CDR2 YSLEER. The CDR3 region is CASSQTKTAGNEKLFF. The CDR3 coding sequence is TGCGCCAGCAGCCAAACCAAGACTGCGGGTAATGAAAAACTGTTTTTT.

The chain is built from TRBV10-2 and TRBJ1-5; the match to TRBD1 covers 7 bases. V was pared by 2 bases and J by 3 bases, with 7 bases of the junction left unmatched. Germline lookup yields CDR1 WSHSY and CDR2 SAAADI. This CDR3 comprises 16 residues. Written as DNA, the CDR3 is TGCGCCAGCAGTGAGAGGGGACAGCTCCCCAATCAGCCCCAGCATTTT. Amino acids: CASSERGQLPNQPQHF.

This clone was seen only once. This chain joins TRBV18 and TRBJ1-4; D is possibly TRBD1 (5 bases). The ends were cut back, 3 bases at V and 6 bases at J, with 14 bases in the middle. The CDR3 loop spans 15 amino acids. Per the germline V gene, CDR1 is KGHSH and CDR2 is LQKENI. CDR3 in DNA: TGTGCCAGCTCACCCCAGGGCTTCTGGGATGAAAAACTGTTTTTT. It translates to CASSPQGFWDEKLFF.

This chain's CDR3 is CASSYGWPMGTEAFF. CDR3 sequence (DNA): TGTGCCAGCAGTTACGGGTGGCCCATGGGGACTGAAGCTTTCTTT. The rearrangement joins TRBV6-5 to TRBJ1-1, with unresolved D. Per the germline V gene, CDR1 is MNHEY and CDR2 is SVGAGI. CDR3 length equals 15 residues. V gave up 2 bases and J gave up 5 bases, with 15 bases separating them.

This sequence joins TRBV14 and TRBJ1-4; D gene ambiguous. Per germline, CDR1 SGHDN and CDR2 FVKESK. The CDR3 runs 16 residues. V lost 0 bases, J lost 7 bases, and 15 bases lay in between. CDR3 sequence: CASSQDSGLGSEKLFF. The CDR3 region has the DNA TGTGCCAGCAGCCAAGATTCCGGACTGGGGAGTGAAAAACTGTTTTTT.

The chain links TRBV27 to TRBJ1-6; possibly TRBD1 for D (6 bases). Germline V CDR1 and CDR2: MNHEY, SMNVEV (reference sequence). The CDR3 runs to 13 residues. V lost 3 bases, J lost 9 bases, and 9 bases lay in between. CDR3 sequence: CASSLGHTSPLHF. CDR3 coding DNA: TGTGCCAGCAGTTTGGGACACACTTCACCCCTCCACTTT.

Only a few counts were recorded for this clone. CDR3 in amino acids: CASRFDRSNYGYTF. CDR3 in DNA: TGTGCAAGTCGCTTTGACAGATCTAACTATGGCTACACCTTC. This chain joins TRBV12-2 and TRBJ1-2; the table names TRBD1, a call not compared with the DNA. TRBV12-2 is flagged as a pseudogene. There are 14 residues in the CDR3.

The chain couples TRBV18 to TRBJ1-2; D remains ambiguous. V shed 3 bases and J shed 5 bases, with 10 bases lying between them. Germline V gene data show CDR1 as KGHSH and CDR2 as LQKENI. The CDR3 contains 13 residues. For the CDR3, the DNA is TGTGCCAGCTCACCTGGCAGCCGATATGGCTACACCTTC. Amino acid sequence: CASSPGSRYGYTF.

The CDR3 here is CASSFFRGNQPQHF. The CDR3 nucleotides are TGTGCCAGCAGCTTTTTTCGTGGCAATCAGCCCCAGCATTTT. This rearrangement joins TRBV7-8 to TRBJ1-5; no clear D gene. Trimming removed 3 bases at V and 2 bases at J, with 8 bases between. This CDR3 is built from 14 residues. Germline CDR1 and CDR2: SGHVS and FQNEAQ.

With regard to this clone: The CDR3 does not end in the conserved phenylalanine or tryptophan, so this is likely a read error. The DNA is omitted, as the CDR3 cannot be located on it reliably, and the CDR3 follows TCRdb's listing. V is TRBV27 and J is TRBJ2-4. Per the germline V gene, CDR1 is MNHEY and CDR2 is SMNVEV (reference sequence). The CDR3 has 9 amino acids, counting both end residues. The CDR3 reads CASTFRWGT.

The genes are TRBV19 and TRBJ2-6; D remains unclear. In germline, CDR1 is LNHDA, CDR2 SQIVND (reference sequence). The CDR3 has 18 amino acids. Trimming left V 6 bases short and J 0 bases short, with 18 bases between. The CDR3 sequence is CASRDRRQVSSGANVLTF. The DNA for the CDR3 is TGTGCCAGTAGGGACCGTCGGCAGGTTAGCTCTGGGGCCAACGTCCTGACTTTC.

The chain joins TRBV6-5 to TRBJ1-3; 7 bases align to TRBD1. CDR3 length: 14 residues. Germline CDR1 is MNHEY and CDR2 is SVGAGI. V shed 7 bases, J shed 2 bases, and the junction held 5 bases outside the gene matches. The CDR3 DNA is TGTGCCAGCAAGATACAGGGGACTGGAAACACCATATATTTT. Encoded protein: CASKIQGTGNTIYF.